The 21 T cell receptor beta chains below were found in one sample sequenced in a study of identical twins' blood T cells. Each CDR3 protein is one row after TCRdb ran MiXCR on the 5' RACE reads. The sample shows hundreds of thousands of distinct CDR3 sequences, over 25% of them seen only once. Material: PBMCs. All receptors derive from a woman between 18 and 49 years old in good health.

Here the CDR3 reads CASRIGTWGYTF. In DNA form, the CDR3 reads TGTGCCAGCAGGATAGGGACATGGGGCTACACCTTC. V gene TRBV27 combines with J gene TRBJ1-2, with a weak D call TRBD1 (6 bases). Germline CDR1 and CDR2: MNHEY and SMNVEV (reference sequence). Trimming cost V 6 bases and J 8 bases, with 13 bases left between them. The CDR3 is made up of 12 amino acids.

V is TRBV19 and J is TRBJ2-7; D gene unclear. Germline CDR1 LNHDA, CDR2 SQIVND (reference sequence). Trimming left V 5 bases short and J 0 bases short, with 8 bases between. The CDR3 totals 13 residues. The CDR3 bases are TGTGCCAGTAGTTTGATGATCTCCTACGAGCAGTACTTC. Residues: CASSLMISYEQYF. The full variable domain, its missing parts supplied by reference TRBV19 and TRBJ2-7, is DGGITQSPKYLFRKEGQNVTLSCEQNLNHDAMYWYRQDPGQGLRLIYYSQIVNDFQKGDIAEGYSVSREKKESFPLTVTSAQKNPTAFYLCASSLMISYEQYFGPGTRLTVT.

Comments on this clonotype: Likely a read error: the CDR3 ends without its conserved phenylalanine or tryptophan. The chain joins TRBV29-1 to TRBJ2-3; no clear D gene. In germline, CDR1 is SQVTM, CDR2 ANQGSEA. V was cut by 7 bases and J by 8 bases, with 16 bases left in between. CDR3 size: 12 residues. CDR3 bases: TGCAGCGAGGCAGCTAGAAGTGGTACGCAGTATTCT. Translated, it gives CSEAARSGTQYS.

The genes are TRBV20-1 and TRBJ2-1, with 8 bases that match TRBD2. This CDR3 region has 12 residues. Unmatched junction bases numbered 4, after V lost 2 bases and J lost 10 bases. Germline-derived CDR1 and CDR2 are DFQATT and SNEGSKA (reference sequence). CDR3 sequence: CSARRAGEEQFF. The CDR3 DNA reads TGCAGTGCTAGAAGAGCGGGAGAGGAGCAGTTCTTC.

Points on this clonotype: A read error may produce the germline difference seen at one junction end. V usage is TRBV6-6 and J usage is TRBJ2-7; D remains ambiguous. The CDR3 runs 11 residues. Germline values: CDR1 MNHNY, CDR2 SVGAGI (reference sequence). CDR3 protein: CASSPNHDQYF. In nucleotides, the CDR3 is TGTGCCAGCAGCCCGAACCACGATCAGTACTTC.

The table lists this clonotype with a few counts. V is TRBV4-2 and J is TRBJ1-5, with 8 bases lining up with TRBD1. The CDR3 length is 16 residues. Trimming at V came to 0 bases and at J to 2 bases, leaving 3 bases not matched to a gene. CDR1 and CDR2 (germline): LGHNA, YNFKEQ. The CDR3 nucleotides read TGTGCCAGCAGCCAAGATAGGACAGGGCGCAATCAGCCCCAGCATTTT. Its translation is CASSQDRTGRNQPQHF.

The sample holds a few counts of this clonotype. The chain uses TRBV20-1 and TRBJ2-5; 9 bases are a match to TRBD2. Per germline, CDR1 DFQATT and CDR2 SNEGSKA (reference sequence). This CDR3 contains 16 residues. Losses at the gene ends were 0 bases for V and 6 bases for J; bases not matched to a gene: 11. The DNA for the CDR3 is TGCAGTGCTAGAGAGATGGAACTCGGACTAGCGAAGACCCAGTACTTC. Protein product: CSAREMELGLAKTQYF.

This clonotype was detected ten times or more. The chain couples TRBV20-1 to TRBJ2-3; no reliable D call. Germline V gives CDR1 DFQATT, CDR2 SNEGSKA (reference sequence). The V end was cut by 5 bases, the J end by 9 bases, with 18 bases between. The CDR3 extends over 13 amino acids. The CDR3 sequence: CSAPLPPTRTQYF. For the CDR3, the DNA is TGCAGTGCTCCCCTACCTCCCACTCGAACGCAGTATTTT.

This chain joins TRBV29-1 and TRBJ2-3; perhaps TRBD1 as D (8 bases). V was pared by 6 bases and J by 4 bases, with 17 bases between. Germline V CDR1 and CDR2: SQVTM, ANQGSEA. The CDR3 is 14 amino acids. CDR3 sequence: CSVVWTGRADTQYF. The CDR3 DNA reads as TGCAGCGTCGTATGGACAGGGAGGGCAGATACGCAGTATTTT.

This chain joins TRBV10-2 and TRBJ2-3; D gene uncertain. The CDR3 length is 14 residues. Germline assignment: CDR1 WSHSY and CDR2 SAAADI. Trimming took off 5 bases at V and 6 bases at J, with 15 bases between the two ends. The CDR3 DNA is TGCGCCAGCAGTCTGGTGCGATTAAAGGATACGCAGTATTTT. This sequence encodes CASSLVRLKDTQYF.

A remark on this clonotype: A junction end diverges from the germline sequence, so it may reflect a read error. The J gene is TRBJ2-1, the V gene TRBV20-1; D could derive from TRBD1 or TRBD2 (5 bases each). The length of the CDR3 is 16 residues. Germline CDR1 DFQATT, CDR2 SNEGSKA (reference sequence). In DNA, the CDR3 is TGCAGTGCTAGAGACCCCTATGGGGGTCCGTACAATGAGCTGTTCTTC. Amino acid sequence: CSARDPYGGPYNELFF.

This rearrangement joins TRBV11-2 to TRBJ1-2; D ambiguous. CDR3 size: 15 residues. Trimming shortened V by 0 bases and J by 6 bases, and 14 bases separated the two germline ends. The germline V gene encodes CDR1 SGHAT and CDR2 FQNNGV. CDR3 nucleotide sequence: TGTGCCAGCAGCTTAGACGTGAGAGAGATGAATGGCTACACCTTC. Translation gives CASSLDVREMNGYTF. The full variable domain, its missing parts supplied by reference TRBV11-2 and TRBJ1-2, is EAGVAQSPRYKIIEKRQSVAFWCNPISGHATLYWYQQILGQGPKLLIQFQNNGVVDDSQLPKDRFSAERLKGVDSTLKIQPAKLEDSAVYLCASSLDVREMNGYTFGSGTRLTVV.

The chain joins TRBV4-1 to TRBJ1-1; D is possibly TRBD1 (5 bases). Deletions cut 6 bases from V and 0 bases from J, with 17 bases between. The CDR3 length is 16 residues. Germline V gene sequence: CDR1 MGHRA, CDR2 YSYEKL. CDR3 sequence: CASRRRDGQMNTEAFF. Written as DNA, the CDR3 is TGCGCCAGCAGACGAAGGGACGGACAAATGAACACTGAAGCTTTCTTT.

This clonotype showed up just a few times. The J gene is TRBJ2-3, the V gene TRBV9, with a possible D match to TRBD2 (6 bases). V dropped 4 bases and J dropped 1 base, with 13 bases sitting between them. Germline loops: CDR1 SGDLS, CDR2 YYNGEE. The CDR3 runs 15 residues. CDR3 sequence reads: CASSPLKRGTDTQYF. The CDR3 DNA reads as TGTGCCAGCAGCCCACTTAAGCGGGGCACAGATACGCAGTATTTT.

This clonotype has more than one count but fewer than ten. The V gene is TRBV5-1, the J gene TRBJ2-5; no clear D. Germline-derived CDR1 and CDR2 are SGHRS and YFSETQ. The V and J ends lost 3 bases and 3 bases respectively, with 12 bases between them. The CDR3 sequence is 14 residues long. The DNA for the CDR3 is TGCGCCAGCAGCTCGAGAACATGGAAAGAGACCCAGTACTTC. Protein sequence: CASSSRTWKETQYF.

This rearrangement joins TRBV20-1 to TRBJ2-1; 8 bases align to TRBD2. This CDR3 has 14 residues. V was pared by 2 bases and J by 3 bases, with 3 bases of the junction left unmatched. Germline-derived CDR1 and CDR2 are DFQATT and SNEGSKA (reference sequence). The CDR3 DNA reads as TGCAGTGCTAGAAGGGCGGGAGGCTACAATGAGCAGTTCTTC. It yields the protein CSARRAGGYNEQFF.

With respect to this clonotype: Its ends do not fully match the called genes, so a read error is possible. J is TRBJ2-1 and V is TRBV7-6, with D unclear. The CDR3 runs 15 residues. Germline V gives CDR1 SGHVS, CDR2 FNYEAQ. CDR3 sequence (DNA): TGTGCCTGCAGCTCAGTCACGGGCAACATCAATGAGCAGTTCTTC. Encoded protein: CACSSVTGNINEQFF.

The CDR3 is CANTGDYGYTF. CDR3 coding DNA: TGTGCCAATACAGGGGACTATGGCTACACCTTC. The rearrangement links TRBV10-3 to TRBJ1-2; 7 bases agree with TRBD1. Germline CDR1 ENHRY, CDR2 SYGVKD. The junction had 2 bases not matched to a gene; V was cut back by 10 bases and J by 3 bases. The CDR3 totals 11 residues.

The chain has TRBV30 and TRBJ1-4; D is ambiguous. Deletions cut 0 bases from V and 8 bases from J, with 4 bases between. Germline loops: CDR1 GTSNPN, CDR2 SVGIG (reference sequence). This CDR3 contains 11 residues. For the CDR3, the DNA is TGTGCCTGGAGTGTGACGGAAAAACTGTTTTTT. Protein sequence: CAWSVTEKLFF.

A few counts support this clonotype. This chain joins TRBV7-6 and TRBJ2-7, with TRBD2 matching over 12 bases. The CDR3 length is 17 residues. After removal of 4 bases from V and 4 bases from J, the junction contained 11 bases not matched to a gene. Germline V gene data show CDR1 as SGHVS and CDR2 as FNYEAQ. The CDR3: CASSSHPTSGSQYEQYF. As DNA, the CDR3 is TGTGCCAGCAGCTCTCACCCGACTAGCGGGAGCCAGTACGAGCAGTACTTC.

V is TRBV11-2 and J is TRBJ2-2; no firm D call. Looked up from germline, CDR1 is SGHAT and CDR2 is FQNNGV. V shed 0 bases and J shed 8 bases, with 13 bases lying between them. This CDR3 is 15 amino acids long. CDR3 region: CASSLEGTTPGELFF. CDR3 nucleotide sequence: TGTGCCAGCAGCTTAGAAGGCACTACACCGGGGGAGCTGTTTTTT.